The 18 T cell receptor beta chains below all came from one sample that was sequenced in a study of shared clonotypes between healthy human individuals. The assay was immunoSEQ multiplex PCR, and TCRdb's table has in-frame clones only and misses some. Among millions of clones, less than 95% were seen once, and the ten largest hold more than 0.95%. Terminally differentiated effector memory CD45RA+ cells were excluded by CCR7 positive selection of CD45RO-negative cells. The sequencing sample was made of naive CD8+ T cells sorted from blood. The receptor source for this set is a man aged 18 to 35 in good health.

This clone was observed a few times. This chain links TRBV28 with TRBJ2-7, with D perhaps given as TRBD1 or TRBD2 (6 bases each). Trimming removed 5 bases from V and 4 bases from J, with 21 bases in between. The CDR3 sequence is 16 residues long. Looked up from germline, CDR1 is MDHEN and CDR2 is SYDVKM. CDR3 in amino acids: CASSRGDAGTTYEQYF. For the CDR3, the DNA is TGTGCCAGCAGTAGGGGGGACGCCGGGACCACTTACGAGCAGTACTTC.

About this clone: Other nucleotide sequences in the sample specify the same CDR3. V usage is TRBV4-1 and J usage is TRBJ2-7; tentative D call: TRBD1 (6 bases). The V and J ends lost 1 base and 2 bases respectively, with 9 bases between them. CDR3 length equals 14 residues. The germline V gene has CDR1 MGHRA and CDR2 YSYEKL. CDR3: CASSQGQATYEQYF. For the CDR3, the DNA is TGCGCCAGCAGCCAAGGACAGGCAACCTACGAGCAGTACTTC.

The gene calls are TRBV9 and TRBJ1-1; D perhaps matches TRBD1 (5 bases). The CDR3 spans 15 residues. Trimming shortened V by 0 bases and J by 8 bases, and 17 bases separated the two germline ends. Germline-derived CDR1 and CDR2 are SGDLS and YYNGEE. The CDR3 coding sequence is TGTGCCAGCAGCGTAGATGGGGGTACCGATGCAGAAGCTTTCTTT. It is translated as CASSVDGGTDAEAFF.

This chain links TRBV11-2 with TRBJ2-5, with D hard to call. CDR1 is SGHAT, CDR2 FQNNGV, per germline. The V and J ends lost 3 bases and 1 base respectively, with 18 bases between them. The length of the CDR3 is 17 residues. CDR3 nucleotides: TGTGCCAGCAGCTTTATCTCCAAATTGGGCCCCCAAGAGACCCAGTACTTC. It specifies CASSFISKLGPQETQYF.

This clone has just one count. The chain couples TRBV21-1 to TRBJ2-7. TRBV21-1 is an annotated pseudogene. This CDR3 has 14 residues. The CDR3 sequence is CASSTTPAISEQYF. The DNA for the CDR3 is TGTGCCAGCAGCACTACACCCGCGATTAGCGAGCAGTACTTC.

The rearrangement uses TRBV11-2 and TRBJ2-5, with D tentatively TRBD1 or TRBD2 (6 bases each). The V gene's germline CDR1 is SGHAT and CDR2 FQNNGV. V lost 5 bases, J lost 5 bases, and 12 bases lay in between. The CDR3 totals 13 residues. CDR3 sequence: CASSEGEDETQYF. The CDR3 nucleotides read TGTGCCAGCAGCGAGGGGGAGGACGAGACCCAGTACTTC. The entire variable domain, with the rest obtained from reference TRBV11-2 and TRBJ2-5, is as follows: EAGVAQSPRYKIIEKRQSVAFWCNPISGHATLYWYQQILGQGPKLLIQFQNNGVVDDSQLPKDRFSAERLKGVDSTLKIQPAKLEDSAVYLCASSEGEDETQYFGPGTRLLVL.

The chain joins TRBV2 to TRBJ2-7; 8 nucleotides align to TRBD2. Unmatched junction bases numbered 12, after V lost 8 bases and J lost 3 bases. Germline V gives CDR1 SNHLY, CDR2 FYNNEI. The CDR3 has 15 amino acids. CDR3 loop: CASLPGEAGDYEQYF. The CDR3 bases are TGTGCCAGCCTTCCTGGTGAAGCGGGAGACTACGAGCAGTACTTC.

This rearrangement joins TRBV5-4 to TRBJ2-3; perhaps TRBD1 as D (6 bases). The CDR3 spans 14 residues. From germline, CDR1 is SGHNT and CDR2 YYREEE (reference sequence). Between the trimmed V and J ends, which lost 7 bases and 2 bases, there was a span of 14 bases. The CDR3 protein is CASGSRGATDTQYF. The CDR3 coding sequence is TGTGCCAGCGGATCCAGGGGCGCCACAGATACGCAGTATTTT. The whole variable domain, remainder taken from reference TRBV5-4 and TRBJ2-3, is ETGVTQSPTHLIKTRGQQVTLRCSSQSGHNTVSWYQQALGQGPQFIFQYYREEENGRGNFPPRFSGLQFPNYSSELNVNALELDDSALYLCASGSRGATDTQYFGPGTRLTVL.

Points on this clone: Additional DNA sequences in this sample encode the identical CDR3. The gene calls are TRBV5-4 and TRBJ1-1; the D is unclear. This CDR3 has 14 residues. V lost 2 bases and J lost 1, with 9 bases in between. Germline V gene data show CDR1 as SGHNT and CDR2 as YYREEE (reference sequence). CDR3 protein: CASSFSGGNTEAFF. For the CDR3, the DNA is TGTGCCAGCAGCTTCTCGGGTGGGAACACTGAAGCTTTCTTT.

This rearrangement joins TRBV13 to TRBJ1-3; a weak D match, TRBD1 (6 bases). Per the germline V gene, CDR1 is PRHDT and CDR2 is FYEKMQ (reference sequence). Trimming left V 5 bases short and J 2 bases short, with 16 bases between. This CDR3 has 16 residues. As DNA, the CDR3 is TGTGCCAGCAGCCCGGGAGCCCCAGGGGCTGGAAACACCATATATTTT. Protein sequence: CASSPGAPGAGNTIYF.

The CDR3 DNA sequence: TGTGCCAGCAGTTACTCGGAGGGGGAAGGCTACACCTTC. It is translated as CASSYSEGEGYTF. The chain is built from TRBV6-5 and TRBJ1-2, with D possibly TRBD1 on 6 matching bases. The germline V and J ends were trimmed by 0 bases and 8 bases, with 10 bases remaining between them. Looked up from germline, CDR1 is MNHEY and CDR2 is SVGAGI. The CDR3 covers 13 residues.

The chain is built from TRBV27 and TRBJ1-6; D is uncertain. Germline V lookup: CDR1 MNHEY, CDR2 SMNVEV (reference sequence). This CDR3 contains 14 residues. Trimming took 3 bases from V and 6 from J, leaving 9 bases between them. The CDR3 bases are TGTGCCAGCAGTTTTCTAGGTGGTAATTCACCCCTCCACTTT. Its translation: CASSFLGGNSPLHF.

The CDR3 loop reads CASSQGISAYEQYF. The CDR3 DNA follows: TGCGCCAGCAGCCAAGGTATTAGTGCCTACGAGCAGTACTTC. The rearrangement links TRBV4-1 to TRBJ2-7, with unresolved D. Germline CDR1 and CDR2: MGHRA and YSYEKL. Trimming removed 1 base at V and 2 bases at J, with 9 bases between. There are 14 residues in the CDR3.

V usage is TRBV30 and J usage is TRBJ2-2, with 11 bases matching TRBD1. Germline CDR1 reads GTSNPN; CDR2 reads SVGIG (reference sequence). The ends lost 3 bases at V and 4 bases at J; junction bases unmatched: 7. The CDR3 has 16 amino acids. The CDR3 region has the DNA TGTGCCTGGAGCGATCTGGGACAGGGGGGCACCGGGGAGCTGTTTTTT. Protein product: CAWSDLGQGGTGELFF.

The chain recombines TRBV9 with TRBJ2-7; possibly TRBD1 or TRBD2 for D (5 bases each). The germline V and J ends were trimmed by 3 bases and 1 base, with 14 bases remaining between them. The CDR3 loop spans 15 amino acids. In germline, CDR1 is SGDLS, CDR2 YYNGEE. The CDR3 region is CASSAGSGGSYEQYF. CDR3 DNA sequence: TGTGCCAGCAGCGCAGGGTCTGGGGGATCCTACGAGCAGTACTTC.

The chain joins TRBV28 to TRBJ1-1; the D is unclear. The CDR3 extends over 13 amino acids. CDR1 is MDHEN and CDR2 is SYDVKM in the germline V gene. V gave up 3 bases and J gave up 4 bases, with 9 bases separating them. The CDR3 sequence is CASSFMVGTEAFF. CDR3 bases: TGTGCCAGCAGTTTCATGGTGGGCACTGAAGCTTTCTTT.

The V call is TRBV19, the J call TRBJ1-4; no reliable D call. CDR1 LNHDA and CDR2 SQIVND come from the germline V gene (reference sequence). CDR3 length: 14 amino acids. V lost 4 bases to trimming and J lost 8 bases, with 14 bases between them. The chain's CDR3 is CASSTPWVVEKLFF. The CDR3, as DNA: TGTGCCAGTAGTACACCTTGGGTTGTAGAAAAACTGTTTTTT.

This sequence joins TRBV7-9 and TRBJ1-5; the D gene is possibly TRBD1 (6 bases). The CDR3 is made up of 18 amino acids. V was trimmed by 5 bases and J by 2 bases, leaving 22 bases between them. CDR1 is SEHNR and CDR2 is FQNEAQ in the germline V gene (reference sequence). The CDR3 reads CASSTSLAEDSGNQPQHF. The CDR3 nucleotides read TGTGCCAGCAGCACCAGCCTCGCCGAGGACAGCGGCAATCAGCCCCAGCATTTT.